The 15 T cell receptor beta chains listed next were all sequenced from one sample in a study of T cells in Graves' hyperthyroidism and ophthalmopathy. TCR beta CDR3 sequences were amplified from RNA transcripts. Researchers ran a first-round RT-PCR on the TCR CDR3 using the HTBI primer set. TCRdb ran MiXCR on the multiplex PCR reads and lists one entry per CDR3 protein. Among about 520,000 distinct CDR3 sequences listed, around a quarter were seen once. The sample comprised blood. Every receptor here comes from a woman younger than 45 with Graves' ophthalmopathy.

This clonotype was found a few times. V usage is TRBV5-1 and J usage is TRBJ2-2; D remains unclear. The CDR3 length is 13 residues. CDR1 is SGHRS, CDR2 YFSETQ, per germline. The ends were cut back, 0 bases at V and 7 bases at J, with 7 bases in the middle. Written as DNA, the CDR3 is TGCGCCAGCAGCTTGGGGGAAGTCGGGGAGCTGTTTTTT. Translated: CASSLGEVGELFF.

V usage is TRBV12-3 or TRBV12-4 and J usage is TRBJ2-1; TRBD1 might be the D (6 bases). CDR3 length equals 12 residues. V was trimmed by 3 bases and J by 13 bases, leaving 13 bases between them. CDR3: CASSFRWDTQFF. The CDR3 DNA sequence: TGTGCCAGCAGTTTCCGTTGGGACACCCAGTTCTTC.

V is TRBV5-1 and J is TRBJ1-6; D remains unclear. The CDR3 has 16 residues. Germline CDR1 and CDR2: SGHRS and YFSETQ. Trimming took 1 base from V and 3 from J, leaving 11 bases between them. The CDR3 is CASSLNTGGYNSPLHF. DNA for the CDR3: TGCGCCAGCAGCTTGAATACGGGCGGCTATAATTCACCCCTCCACTTT.

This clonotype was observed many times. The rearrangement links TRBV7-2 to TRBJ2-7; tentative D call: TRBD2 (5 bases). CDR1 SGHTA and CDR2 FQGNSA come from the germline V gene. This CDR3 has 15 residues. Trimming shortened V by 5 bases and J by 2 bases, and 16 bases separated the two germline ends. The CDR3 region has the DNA TGTGCCAGCAGCCCCCAAGGTCCTAGCCCCTACGAGCAGTACTTC. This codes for CASSPQGPSPYEQYF.

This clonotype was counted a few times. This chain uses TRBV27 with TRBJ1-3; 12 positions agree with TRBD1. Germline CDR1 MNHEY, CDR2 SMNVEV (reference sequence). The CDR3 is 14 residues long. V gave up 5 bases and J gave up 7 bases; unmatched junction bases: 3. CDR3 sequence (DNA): TGTGCCAGCAGTGAGGGACAGGGGGCGAACACCATATATTTT. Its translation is CASSEGQGANTIYF.

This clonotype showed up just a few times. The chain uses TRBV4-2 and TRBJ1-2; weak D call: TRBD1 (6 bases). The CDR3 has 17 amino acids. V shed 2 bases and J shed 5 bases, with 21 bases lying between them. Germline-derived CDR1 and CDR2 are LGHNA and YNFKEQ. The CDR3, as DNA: TGTGCCAGCAGCCAAATCCCCCAGGGGCAGTCGAGATATGGCTACACCTTC. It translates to CASSQIPQGQSRYGYTF.

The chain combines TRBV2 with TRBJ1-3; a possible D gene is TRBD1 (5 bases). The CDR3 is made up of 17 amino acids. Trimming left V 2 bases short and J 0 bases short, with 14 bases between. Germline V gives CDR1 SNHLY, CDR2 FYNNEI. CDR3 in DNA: TGTGCCAGCAGTGAACGTAGAGGGGTCACCTCTGGAAACACCATATATTTT. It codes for CASSERRGVTSGNTIYF.

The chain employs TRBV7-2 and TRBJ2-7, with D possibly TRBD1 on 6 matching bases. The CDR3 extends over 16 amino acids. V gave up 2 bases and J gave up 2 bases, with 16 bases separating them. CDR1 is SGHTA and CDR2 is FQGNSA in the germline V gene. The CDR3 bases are TGTGCCAGCAGCTTACCGGGACAAAAAACCACCTACGAGCAGTACTTC. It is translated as CASSLPGQKTTYEQYF.

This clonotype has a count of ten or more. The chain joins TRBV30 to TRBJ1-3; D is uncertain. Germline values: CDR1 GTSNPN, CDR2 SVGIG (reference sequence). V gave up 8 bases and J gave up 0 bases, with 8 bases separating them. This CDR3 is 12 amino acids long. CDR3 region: CAGSSSGNTIYF. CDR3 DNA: TGTGCCGGCAGCTCCTCTGGAAACACCATATATTTT.

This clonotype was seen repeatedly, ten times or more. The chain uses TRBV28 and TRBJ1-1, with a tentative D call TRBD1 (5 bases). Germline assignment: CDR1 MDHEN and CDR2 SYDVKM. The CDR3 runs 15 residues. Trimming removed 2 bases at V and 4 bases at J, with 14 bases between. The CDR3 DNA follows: TGTGCCAGCAGTTTACCGGGACGGCCGGGCACTGAAGCTTTCTTT. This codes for CASSLPGRPGTEAFF. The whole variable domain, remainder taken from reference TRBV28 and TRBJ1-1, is DVKVTQSSRYLVKRTGEKVFLECVQDMDHENMFWYRQDPGLGLRLIYFSYDVKMKEKGDIPEGYSVSREKKERFSLILESASTNQTSMYLCASSLPGRPGTEAFFGQGTRLTVV.

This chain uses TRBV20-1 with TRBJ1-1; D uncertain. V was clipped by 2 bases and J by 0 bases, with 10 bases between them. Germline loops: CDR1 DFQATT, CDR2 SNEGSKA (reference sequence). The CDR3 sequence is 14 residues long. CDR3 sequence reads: CSARLQSMNTEAFF. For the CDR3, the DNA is TGCAGTGCTAGACTACAGAGTATGAACACTGAAGCTTTCTTT.

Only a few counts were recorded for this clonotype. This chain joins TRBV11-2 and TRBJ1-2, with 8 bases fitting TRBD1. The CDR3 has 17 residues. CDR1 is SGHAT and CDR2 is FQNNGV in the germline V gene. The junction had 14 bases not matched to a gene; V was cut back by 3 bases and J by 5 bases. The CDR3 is CASSFPLLPTGVYGYTF. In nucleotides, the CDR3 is TGTGCCAGCAGCTTCCCACTTCTTCCGACAGGGGTATATGGCTACACCTTC.

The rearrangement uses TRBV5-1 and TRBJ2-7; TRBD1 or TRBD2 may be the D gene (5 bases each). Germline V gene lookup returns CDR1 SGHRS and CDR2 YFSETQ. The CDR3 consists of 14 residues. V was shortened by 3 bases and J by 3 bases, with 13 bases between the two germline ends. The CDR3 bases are TGCGCCAGCAGCTCATGGGACCACCACTACGAGCAGTACTTC. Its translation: CASSSWDHHYEQYF.

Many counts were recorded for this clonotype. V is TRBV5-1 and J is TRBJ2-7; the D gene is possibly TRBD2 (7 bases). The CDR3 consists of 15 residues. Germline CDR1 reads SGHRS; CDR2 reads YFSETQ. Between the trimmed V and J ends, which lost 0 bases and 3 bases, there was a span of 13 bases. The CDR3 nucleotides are TGCGCCAGCAGCTTGGCCCCAGGGGACTACTACGAGCAGTACTTC. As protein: CASSLAPGDYYEQYF.

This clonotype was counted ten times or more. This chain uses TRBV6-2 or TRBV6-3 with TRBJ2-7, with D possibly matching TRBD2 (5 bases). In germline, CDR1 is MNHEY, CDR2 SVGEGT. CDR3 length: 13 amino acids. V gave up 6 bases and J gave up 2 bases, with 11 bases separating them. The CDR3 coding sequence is TGTGCCAGCAGACCTGACGGGACCTACGAGCAGTACTTC. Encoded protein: CASRPDGTYEQYF.